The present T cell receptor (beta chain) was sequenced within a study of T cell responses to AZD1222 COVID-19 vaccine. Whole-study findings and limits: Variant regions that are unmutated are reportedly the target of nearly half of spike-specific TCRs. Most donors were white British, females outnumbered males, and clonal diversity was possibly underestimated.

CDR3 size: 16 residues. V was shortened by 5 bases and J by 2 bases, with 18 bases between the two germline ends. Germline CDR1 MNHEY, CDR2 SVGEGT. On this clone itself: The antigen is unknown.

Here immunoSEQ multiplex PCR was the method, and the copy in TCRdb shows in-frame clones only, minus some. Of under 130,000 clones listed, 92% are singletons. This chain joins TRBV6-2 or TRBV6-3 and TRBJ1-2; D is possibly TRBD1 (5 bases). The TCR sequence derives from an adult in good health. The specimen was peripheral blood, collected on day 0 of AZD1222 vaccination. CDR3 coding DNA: TGTGCCAGCAGTCGTCCCGGGACCGCCAAAAACTATGGCTACACCTTC. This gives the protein CASSRPGTAKNYGYTF.